The sequence of this T cell receptor beta chain was determined in a study of cytomegalovirus exposure and HLA in healthy donors. This clone was found a few times. PCR used 60 Vbeta primers and 13 Jbeta primers. The repertoire was sequenced with immunoSEQ multiplex PCR; TCRdb's copy has only in-frame clones and lacks some. Seen here are roughly 110,000 clones, about 64% observed once, and the top ten hold approximately 2.8%. The TCR originated in a female donor in good health and CMV-seronegative. The sample consisted of PBMCs.

CDR3 coding DNA: TGTGCCACCAGCAGAGCGCACCTCGCGGGGACAGGGACCCAGTACTTC. It codes for CATSRAHLAGTGTQYF. This rearrangement joins TRBV15 to TRBJ2-5, with TRBD1 matching 8 bases. V was clipped by 1 base and J by 7 bases; unmatched bases: 11. CDR3 length equals 16 residues. CDR1 and CDR2 from the germline V gene are LNHNV and YYDKDF (reference sequence).